A selection of T cell receptor beta chains follows, all from one sample in a study of blood T cell repertoires in COVID-19. The data were produced by immunoSEQ multiplex PCR, yet TCRdb's version contains in-frame clones alone and is incomplete. The profile shows around 230,000 clones, approximately 84% of them singletons. Sequencing input: PBMCs or T cells enriched from blood (not recorded which). Source of these receptors: a woman aged 40 to 50 with acute COVID-19. CDR3s include the opening cysteine and the closing phenylalanine or tryptophan. Fields, in order: J gene, V gene, CDR3 length, CDR3 protein.

TRBJ2-2 TRBV6-5 14 CASSWEVVAGELFF
TRBJ1-2 TRBV6-5 15 CASSYSGQEYYGYTF
TRBJ2-7 TRBV4-1 14 CASSQDTSNYEQYF
TRBJ1-4 TRBV5-1 13 CASRGGTNEKLFF
TRBJ2-2 TRBV6-6 11 CASLAFGELFF
TRBJ2-3 TRBV19 15 CASTSLTSGRGTQYF
TRBJ2-5 TRBV5-4 14 CASSLRTGSETQYF
TRBJ2-7 TRBV11-2 17 CASSANPGTSGLYEQYF
TRBJ1-1 TRBV24-1 14 CATSTGGRDTEAFF
TRBJ2-1 TRBV18 14 CASSPVKTPNEQFF
TRBJ2-1 TRBV9 12 CASSIGDNEQFF
TRBJ2-7 TRBV28 16 CASSFPRLAGAFEQYF
TRBJ1-5 TRBV19 13 CASNGGDYQPQHF
TRBJ1-1 TRBV7-8 14 CASSQRTFGTEAFF
TRBJ1-1 TRBV14 16 CASSHDRGKVNTEAFF
TRBJ2-7 TRBV7-9 17 CASSLVGSQGGIDEQYF
TRBJ2-1 TRBV3-1/TRBV3-2 17 CASSLGTSGSSYNEQFF
TRBJ2-5 TRBV18 15 CASSPTGLARETQYF
TRBJ2-1 TRBV6-5 14 CASSNVAGYNEQFF
TRBJ1-4 TRBV7-3 15 CASSLSRATNEKLFF